This T cell receptor (beta chain) was recorded in a study of vaccination effects on CD4 cells after COVID-19. In the study overall: Post-vaccine sample collection fell at a median of 72 days after the second dose. General study results and limits: By a late point after vaccination, infection- and vaccine-induced clones had shrunk markedly through clonal contraction.

As for this clone: The antigen remains undetermined.

V trimming: 5 bases; J trimming: 3 bases; junction bases outside the gene matches: 8. Germline CDR1 reads SGDLS; CDR2 reads YYNGEE. CDR3 length: 15 residues. Assay: immunoSEQ multiplex PCR; the TCRdb copy retains only in-frame clones and omits some. The sample shows about 15,000 clones, 76% of them seen only once. Antigen-specific CD4+ T cell clonotypes were called by their expansion after viral peptide-pool culture in ViraFEST. Researchers isolated CD4+ T cells once less than twelve days of culture had elapsed. Infection with SARS-CoV-2 occurred in the person between March and December 2020, and PCR confirmed it. It was two doses of either the BNT162b2 or mRNA-1273 vaccine that participants received.

The V gene is TRBV9, the J gene TRBJ1-3; 7 nucleotides align to TRBD1. Here the sequenced sample was CD4+ T cells from PBMCs cultured with SARS-CoV-2 spike peptides, taken after COVID-19 vaccination. The source is a human donor who had a prior SARS-CoV-2 infection. Here the CDR3 DNA reads TGTGCCAGCAGTCGAACAGGGGAGGTTGGAAACACCATATATTTT. Translating it yields CASSRTGEVGNTIYF.